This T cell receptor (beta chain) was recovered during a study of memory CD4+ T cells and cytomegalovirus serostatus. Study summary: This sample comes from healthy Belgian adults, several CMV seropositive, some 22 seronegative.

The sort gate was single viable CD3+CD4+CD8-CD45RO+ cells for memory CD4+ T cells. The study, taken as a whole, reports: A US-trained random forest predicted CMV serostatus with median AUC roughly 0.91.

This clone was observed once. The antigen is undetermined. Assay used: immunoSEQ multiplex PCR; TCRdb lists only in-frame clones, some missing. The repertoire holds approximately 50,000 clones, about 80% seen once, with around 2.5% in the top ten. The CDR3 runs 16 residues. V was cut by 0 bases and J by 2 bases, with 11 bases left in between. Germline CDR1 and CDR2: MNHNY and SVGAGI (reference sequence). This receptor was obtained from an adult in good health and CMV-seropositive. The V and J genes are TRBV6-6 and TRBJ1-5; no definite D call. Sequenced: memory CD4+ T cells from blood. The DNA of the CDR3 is TGTGCCAGCAGTTACTCCTCGGCAGGAGGCAATCAGCCCCAGCATTTT. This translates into CASSYSSAGGNQPQHF.